These 20 T cell receptor beta chains originate from one sample sequenced in a study of T cell responses to AZD1222 COVID-19 vaccine. Assay: immunoSEQ multiplex PCR; the TCRdb copy retains only in-frame clones and omits some. Among 110,000 or so clones, 80% to 90% were seen once, and the ten largest hold roughly 7%. This material consisted of peripheral blood, taken 28 days after the second AZD1222 dose. The source of these receptors is an adult who received the AZD1222 COVID-19 vaccine.

This CDR3 is CASSRILMGTGELFF. CDR3 nucleotides: TGCGCCAGCAGCCGGATCCTCATGGGGACCGGGGAGCTGTTTTTT. The chain employs TRBV5-1 and TRBJ2-2; unclear D gene. Germline loops: CDR1 SGHRS, CDR2 YFSETQ. V was trimmed by 4 bases and J by 5 bases, leaving 15 bases between them. The CDR3 has 15 amino acids.

The chain joins TRBV6-1 to TRBJ2-7; 8 nucleotides line up with TRBD2. The ends lost 2 bases at V and 9 bases at J; junction bases unmatched: 3. This CDR3 has 12 residues. Germline lookup yields CDR1 MNHNS and CDR2 SASEGT. The CDR3 region has the DNA TGTGCCAGCAGTGAAACCGGGACTAGGCAGTACTTC. Its translation: CASSETGTRQYF.

The CDR3 DNA reads as TGTGCCAGCATAAGTGGGGGCGGATTCAACACCATATATTTT. Its protein is CASISGGGFNTIYF. The rearrangement uses TRBV2 and TRBJ1-3, with a tentative D call TRBD1 (6 bases). This CDR3 has 14 residues. V was trimmed by 7 bases and J by 7 bases, leaving 17 bases between them. The germline gives CDR1 SNHLY, CDR2 FYNNEI.

J is TRBJ2-2 and V is TRBV9; D remains unclear. V lost 3 bases, J lost 4 bases, and 7 bases lay in between. The CDR3 runs to 13 residues. CDR1 SGDLS and CDR2 YYNGEE come from the germline V gene. The CDR3 sequence is CASSARGTGELFF. CDR3 in DNA: TGTGCCAGCAGCGCTAGAGGCACCGGGGAGCTGTTTTTT.

CDR3 protein: CASSQRETGRKNIQYF. CDR3 nucleotide sequence: TGTGCCAGCAGCCAAAGGGAAACAGGGCGTAAAAACATTCAGTACTTC. V and J are TRBV7-9 and TRBJ2-4; D possibly corresponds to TRBD1 (6 bases). From germline, CDR1 is SEHNR and CDR2 FQNEAQ (reference sequence). The CDR3 spans 16 residues. Deletions cut 5 bases from V and 4 bases from J, with 18 bases between.

The chain is built from TRBV19 and TRBJ1-5; 10 positions agree with TRBD1. Germline CDR1 is LNHDA and CDR2 is SQIVND (reference sequence). With V trimmed by 6 bases and J by 2 bases, 4 bases remained unmatched. The length of the CDR3 is 15 residues. The CDR3 region has the DNA TGTGCCAGTAGAACGGACAGGGGGGGCAATCAGCCCCAGCATTTT. Translating it yields CASRTDRGGNQPQHF. The whole variable domain, filled in from reference TRBV19 and TRBJ1-5, reads DGGITQSPKYLFRKEGQNVTLSCEQNLNHDAMYWYRQDPGQGLRLIYYSQIVNDFQKGDIAEGYSVSREKKESFPLTVTSAQKNPTAFYLCASRTDRGGNQPQHFGDGTRLSIL.

The chain joins TRBV11-2 to TRBJ2-7; D may be TRBD1 or TRBD2 (5 bases each). V was shortened by 0 bases and J by 2 bases, with 14 bases between the two germline ends. Germline CDR1 SGHAT, CDR2 FQNNGV. This CDR3 is built from 16 residues. CDR3 coding DNA: TGTGCCAGCAGCTTAGACCCCACGGGGCTGGCCTACGAGCAGTACTTC. Amino acid sequence: CASSLDPTGLAYEQYF.

This sequence joins TRBV18 and TRBJ1-5, with a tentative D call TRBD1 (5 bases). This CDR3 comprises 16 residues. The V end was cut by 3 bases, the J end by 0 bases, with 12 bases between. Germline assignment: CDR1 KGHSH and CDR2 LQKENI. The CDR3 sequence: CASSPTRQHSNQPQHF. The CDR3 DNA reads TGTGCCAGCTCACCGACTCGACAGCATAGCAATCAGCCCCAGCATTTT. Full variable domain (outside the CDR3, taken from reference TRBV18 and TRBJ1-5): NAGVMQNPRHLVRRRGQEARLRCSPMKGHSHVYWYRQLPEEGLKFMVYLQKENIIDESGMPKERFSAEFPKEGPSILRIQQVVRGDSAAYFCASSPTRQHSNQPQHFGDGTRLSIL.

The chain joins TRBV5-1 to TRBJ2-3; 8 bases align to TRBD2. The junction had 25 bases not matched to a gene; V was cut back by 4 bases and J by 0 bases. The CDR3 runs 22 residues. Germline V gene sequence: CDR1 SGHRS, CDR2 YFSETQ. The CDR3 sequence: CASSVGTLPRAGDKPSTDTQYF. The CDR3 coding sequence is TGCGCCAGCAGCGTTGGGACCCTACCGAGAGCGGGAGATAAGCCTAGCACAGATACGCAGTATTTT.

The chain combines TRBV27 with TRBJ1-1, with 8 bases lining up with TRBD1. The CDR3 sequence is 15 residues long. Losses at the gene ends were 6 bases for V and 3 bases for J; bases not matched to a gene: 9. Looked up from germline, CDR1 is MNHEY and CDR2 is SMNVEV (reference sequence). The CDR3 nucleotides are TGTGCCAGCAGACTACGCGAGGACAGGGACACTGAAGCTTTCTTT. Translation gives CASRLREDRDTEAFF.

The chain couples TRBV5-8 to TRBJ1-6, with D uncertain. Trimming took 2 bases from V and 7 from J, leaving 7 bases between them. This CDR3 has 13 amino acids. Germline CDR1 is SGHTS and CDR2 is YDEGEE. The CDR3 region is CASSLRRNSPLHF. The CDR3 DNA reads TGTGCCAGCAGCTTAAGGCGGAATTCACCCCTCCACTTT.

The table lists this clone with a count of one. CDR3 loop: CASSILDNTDTQYF. The DNA for the CDR3 is TGTGCCAGTAGTATTCTTGACAACACAGATACGCAGTATTTT. V is TRBV19 and J is TRBJ2-3, with D unclear. Per the germline V gene, CDR1 is LNHDA and CDR2 is SQIVND (reference sequence). The CDR3 is made up of 14 amino acids. Trimming took 3 bases from V and 2 from J, leaving 9 bases between them. Filled out from reference TRBV19 and TRBJ2-3, the complete variable domain reads DGGITQSPKYLFRKEGQNVTLSCEQNLNHDAMYWYRQDPGQGLRLIYYSQIVNDFQKGDIAEGYSVSREKKESFPLTVTSAQKNPTAFYLCASSILDNTDTQYFGPGTRLTVL.

With respect to this clone: A read error may account for a junction end that differs from germline. This chain joins TRBV7-7 and TRBJ2-5; D unclear. The CDR3 has 13 amino acids. Germline CDR1 SSHAT, CDR2 FNYEAQ (reference sequence). The CDR3 reads CASSLGLVETQYF. DNA of the CDR3: TGTGCTAGCAGCTTAGGGTTGGTGGAGACCCAGTACTTC.

This clone was counted once. An end of the junction does not agree with germline; a read error may underlie this. The chain is built from TRBV19 and TRBJ1-5; D is uncertain. The germline V gene encodes CDR1 LNHDA and CDR2 SQIVND (reference sequence). CDR3 length: 15 amino acids. This CDR3 is CASRSSHYSNQPQHF. For the CDR3, the DNA is TGTGCAAGTAGGTCCAGTCATTATAGCAATCAGCCCCAGCATTTT. Supplemented by reference TRBV19 and TRBJ1-5, the full variable domain reads DGGITQSPKYLFRKEGQNVTLSCEQNLNHDAMYWYRQDPGQGLRLIYYSQIVNDFQKGDIAEGYSVSREKKESFPLTVTSAQKNPTAFYLCASRSSHYSNQPQHFGDGTRLSIL.

On this clone: The sample contains more than one DNA sequence encoding this CDR3. The chain employs TRBV12-3 or TRBV12-4 and TRBJ2-2, with D perhaps TRBD1 (6 bases). V lost 6 bases and J 5 bases, leaving 7 bases between the germline ends. The CDR3 runs to 12 residues. The CDR3 DNA reads as TGTGCCAGCAGCCAGGGGACCGGGGAGCTGTTTTTT. Translation: CASSQGTGELFF.

There are a few counts of this clone. The V gene is TRBV30, the J gene TRBJ2-7; D might be TRBD1 (5 bases). The V and J ends lost 0 bases and 7 bases respectively, with 10 bases between them. Germline CDR1 GTSNPN, CDR2 SVGIG (reference sequence). The CDR3 loop spans 12 amino acids. CDR3 in DNA: TGTGCCTGGAGTGTAAAGGGGCGAGAGCAGTACTTC. Its translation: CAWSVKGREQYF.

This chain uses TRBV4-1 with TRBJ1-1; maybe TRBD1 (5 bases). Germline V gene sequence: CDR1 MGHRA, CDR2 YSYEKL. The CDR3 is 17 residues long. Between the trimmed V and J ends, which lost 3 bases and 1 base, there was a span of 18 bases. In nucleotides, the CDR3 is TGCGCCAGCAGCCATGGCGTGGGGGACCGGAAGAACACTGAAGCTTTCTTT. This encodes CASSHGVGDRKNTEAFF.

The V gene is TRBV19, the J gene TRBJ2-7, with TRBD2 as a possible D gene (6 bases). Germline CDR1 LNHDA, CDR2 SQIVND (reference sequence). This CDR3 comprises 15 residues. V was cut by 3 bases and J by 0 bases, with 12 bases left in between. The CDR3 is CASSMLSGSSYEQYF. The CDR3 DNA sequence: TGTGCCAGTAGTATGCTTAGCGGAAGCTCCTACGAGCAGTACTTC.

This chain joins TRBV5-1 and TRBJ2-5; D may match TRBD1 or TRBD2 (6 bases each). Germline V CDR1 and CDR2: SGHRS, YFSETQ. The CDR3 loop spans 16 amino acids. The V and J ends lost 5 bases and 2 bases respectively, with 19 bases between them. The CDR3 bases are TGCGCCAGCAGGGGGTTTGGAGGGGGACCACAAGAGACCCAGTACTTC. It codes for CASRGFGGGPQETQYF.

The chain combines TRBV27 with TRBJ2-1; 8 bases align to TRBD2. Germline CDR1 is MNHEY and CDR2 is SMNVEV (reference sequence). V dropped 7 bases and J dropped 4; count of bases not matched to a gene: 12. There are 16 residues in the CDR3. CDR3 nucleotide sequence: TGTGCCAGCACCACCCCCGGGGGGGCATTGTACAATGAGCAGTTCTTC. Its protein is CASTTPGGALYNEQFF.